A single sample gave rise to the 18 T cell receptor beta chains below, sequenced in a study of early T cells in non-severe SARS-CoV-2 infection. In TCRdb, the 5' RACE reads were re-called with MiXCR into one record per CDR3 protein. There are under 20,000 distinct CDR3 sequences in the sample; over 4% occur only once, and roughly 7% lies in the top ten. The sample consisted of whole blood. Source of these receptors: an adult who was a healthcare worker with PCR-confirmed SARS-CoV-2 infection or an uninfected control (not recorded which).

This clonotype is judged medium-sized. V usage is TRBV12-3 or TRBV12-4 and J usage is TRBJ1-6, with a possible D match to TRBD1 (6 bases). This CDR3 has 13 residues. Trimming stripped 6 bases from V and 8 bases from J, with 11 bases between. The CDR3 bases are TGTGCCAGCAGCCTTAAGGGGGATTCACCCCTCCACTTT. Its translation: CASSLKGDSPLHF.

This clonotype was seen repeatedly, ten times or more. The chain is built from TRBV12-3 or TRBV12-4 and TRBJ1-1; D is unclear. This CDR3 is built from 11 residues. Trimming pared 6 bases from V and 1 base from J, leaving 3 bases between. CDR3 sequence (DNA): TGTGCCAGCAGACAGAACACTGAAGCTTTCTTT. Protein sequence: CASRQNTEAFF.

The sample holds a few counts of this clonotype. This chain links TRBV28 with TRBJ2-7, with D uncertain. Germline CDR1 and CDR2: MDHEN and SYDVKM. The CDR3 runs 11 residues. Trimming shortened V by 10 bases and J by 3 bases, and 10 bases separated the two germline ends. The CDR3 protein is CATDGYYEQYF. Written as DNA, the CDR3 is TGTGCCACCGACGGATACTACGAGCAGTACTTC.

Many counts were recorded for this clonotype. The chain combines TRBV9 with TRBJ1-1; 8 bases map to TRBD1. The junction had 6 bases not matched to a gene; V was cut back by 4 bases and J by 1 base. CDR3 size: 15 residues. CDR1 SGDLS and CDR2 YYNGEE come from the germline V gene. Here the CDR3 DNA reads TGTGCCAGCAGCTTCCGGACAGGGCAGAACACTGAAGCTTTCTTT. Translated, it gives CASSFRTGQNTEAFF.

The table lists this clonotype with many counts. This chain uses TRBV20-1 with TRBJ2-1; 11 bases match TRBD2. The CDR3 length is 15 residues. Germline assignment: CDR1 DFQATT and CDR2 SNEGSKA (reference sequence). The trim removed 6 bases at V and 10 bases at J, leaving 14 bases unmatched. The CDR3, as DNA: TGCAGTGCCCCGAACCCGACTAGCGGGGACCAAGAGCAGTTCTTC. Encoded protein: CSAPNPTSGDQEQFF.

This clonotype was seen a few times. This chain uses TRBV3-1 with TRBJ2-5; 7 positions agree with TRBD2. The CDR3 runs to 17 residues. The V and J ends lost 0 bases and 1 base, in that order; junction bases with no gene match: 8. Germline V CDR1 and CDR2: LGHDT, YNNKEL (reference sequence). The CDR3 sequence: CASSQDPPRGSQETQYF. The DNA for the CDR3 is TGTGCCAGCAGCCAAGATCCCCCGCGGGGGAGCCAAGAGACCCAGTACTTC.

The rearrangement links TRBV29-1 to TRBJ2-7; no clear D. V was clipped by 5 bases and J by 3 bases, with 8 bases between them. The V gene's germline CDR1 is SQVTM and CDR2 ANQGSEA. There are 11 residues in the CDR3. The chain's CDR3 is CSVLADYEQYF. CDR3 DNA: TGCAGCGTTCTGGCAGACTACGAGCAGTACTTC.

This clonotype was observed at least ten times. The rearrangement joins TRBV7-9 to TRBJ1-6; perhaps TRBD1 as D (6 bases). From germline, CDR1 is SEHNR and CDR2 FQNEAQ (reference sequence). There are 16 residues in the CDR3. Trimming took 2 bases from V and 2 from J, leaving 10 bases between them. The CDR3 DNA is TGTGCCAGCAGCTTAAACAGGGTAACCTATAATTCACCCCTCCACTTT. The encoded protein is CASSLNRVTYNSPLHF.

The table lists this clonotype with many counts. Here the CDR3 reads CASSRDSFYGYTF. The CDR3 bases are TGTGCCAGCAGCCGGGACAGCTTCTATGGCTACACCTTC. V usage is TRBV7-2 and J usage is TRBJ1-2, with 7 bases that match TRBD1. Trimming cost V 5 bases and J 4 bases; bases outside gene matches: 4. The CDR3 consists of 13 residues. The germline V gene has CDR1 SGHTA and CDR2 FQGNSA.

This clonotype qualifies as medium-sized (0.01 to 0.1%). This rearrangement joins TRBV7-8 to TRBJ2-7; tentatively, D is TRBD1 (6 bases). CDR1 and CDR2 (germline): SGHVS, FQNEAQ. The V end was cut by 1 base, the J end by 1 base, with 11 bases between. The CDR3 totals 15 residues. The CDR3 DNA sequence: TGTGCCAGCAGCTTAGAACAGGGCCAGTCCTACGAGCAGTACTTC. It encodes CASSLEQGQSYEQYF.

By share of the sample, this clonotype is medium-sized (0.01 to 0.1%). The CDR3 DNA is TGCAGCGTTGAGGGCGGGGGGGACAATGAGCAGTTCTTC. Translated, it gives CSVEGGGDNEQFF. The chain couples TRBV29-1 to TRBJ2-1; 9 nucleotides align to TRBD2. The CDR3 is 13 residues long. Looked up from germline, CDR1 is SQVTM and CDR2 is ANQGSEA. Losses at the gene ends were 3 bases for V and 5 bases for J; bases not matched to a gene: 2.

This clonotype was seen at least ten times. The CDR3 nucleotides read TGCGCCAGCAGCCAAGAGGCGAACATACCCTATGGCTACACCTTC. Its protein is CASSQEANIPYGYTF. V is TRBV4-3 and J is TRBJ1-2; no clear D gene. Germline CDR1 and CDR2: LGHNA and YSLEER. This CDR3 contains 15 residues. With 0 bases removed from V and 4 bases from J, the gap between germline ends came to 12 bases.

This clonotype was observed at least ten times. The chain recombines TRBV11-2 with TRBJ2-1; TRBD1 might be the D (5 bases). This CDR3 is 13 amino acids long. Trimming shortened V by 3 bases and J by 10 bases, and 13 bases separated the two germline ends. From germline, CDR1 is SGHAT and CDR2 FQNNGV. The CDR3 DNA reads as TGTGCCAGCAGCTTTTCACAGGATAGAGAGCAGTTCTTC. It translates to CASSFSQDREQFF.

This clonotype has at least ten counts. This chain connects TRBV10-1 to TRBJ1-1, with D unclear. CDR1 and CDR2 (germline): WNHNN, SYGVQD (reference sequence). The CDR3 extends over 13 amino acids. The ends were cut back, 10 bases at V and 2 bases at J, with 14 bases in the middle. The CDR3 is CANTSGTNTEAFF. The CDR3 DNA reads TGCGCCAACACCTCAGGCACAAACACTGAAGCTTTCTTT.

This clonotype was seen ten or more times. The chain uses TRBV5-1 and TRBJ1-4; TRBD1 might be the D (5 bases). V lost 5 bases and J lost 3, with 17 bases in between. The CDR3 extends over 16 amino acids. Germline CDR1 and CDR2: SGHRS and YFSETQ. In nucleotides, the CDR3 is TGCGCCAGCAGGAACGCGGGACGGATCCCTAATGAAAAACTGTTTTTT. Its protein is CASRNAGRIPNEKLFF. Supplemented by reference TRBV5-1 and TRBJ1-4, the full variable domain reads KAGVTQTPRYLIKTRGQQVTLSCSPISGHRSVSWYQQTPGQGLQFLFEYFSETQRNKGNFPGRFSGRQFSNSRSEMNVSTLELGDSALYLCASRNAGRIPNEKLFFGSGTQLSVL.

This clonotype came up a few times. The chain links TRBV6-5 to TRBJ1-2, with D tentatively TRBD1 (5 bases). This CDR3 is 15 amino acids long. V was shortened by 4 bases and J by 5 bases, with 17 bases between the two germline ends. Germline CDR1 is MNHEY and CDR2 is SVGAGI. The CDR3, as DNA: TGTGCCAGCAGTTCGCCAGGGCAGACCGTTTATGGCTACACCTTC. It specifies CASSSPGQTVYGYTF.

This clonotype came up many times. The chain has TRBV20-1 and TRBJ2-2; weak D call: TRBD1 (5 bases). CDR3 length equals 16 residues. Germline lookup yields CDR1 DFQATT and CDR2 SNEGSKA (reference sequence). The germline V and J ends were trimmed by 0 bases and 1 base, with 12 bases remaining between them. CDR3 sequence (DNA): TGCAGTGCTAGAGACGACAGAATGGTGAACACCGGGGAGCTGTTTTTT. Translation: CSARDDRMVNTGELFF.

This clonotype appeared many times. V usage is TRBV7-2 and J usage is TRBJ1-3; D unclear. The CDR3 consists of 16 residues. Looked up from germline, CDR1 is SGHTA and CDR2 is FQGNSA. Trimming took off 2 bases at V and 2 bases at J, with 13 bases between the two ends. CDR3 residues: CASSLNSGRAGNTIYF. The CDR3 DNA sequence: TGTGCCAGCAGCTTAAACTCGGGAAGAGCTGGAAACACCATATATTTT.